This T cell receptor beta chain was sequenced in a study of shared clonotypes between healthy human individuals. Study-wide background: Three CD4 naive, three CD4 memory, two CD8 naive and one CD8 memory plate were used per donor. Study-level findings and limits: What naive subsets generally showed was a larger estimated richness than memory subsets showed. Rarefaction indicated that sorted-subset sequencing remained incomplete although depth was large.

V was pared by 0 bases and J by 2 bases, with 4 bases between. CDR3 size: 13 residues. Germline CDR1 reads SGDLS; CDR2 reads YYNGEE. On this clone itself: Its antigen remains unknown. Within the sample, other DNA sequences also encode this same CDR3.

Across several immunoSEQ plates, the genomic DNA of each subset was split evenly. Only in-frame clones appear in the TCRdb table, and some are missing; sequencing was by immunoSEQ multiplex PCR. Here the sample spans about 2.4 million clones, over 85% being singletons. The receptor was isolated from a man between 18 and 29 years old in good health. Some clones in this sample may be carry-over from other donors' samples. The genes are TRBV9 and TRBJ2-3; D is undetermined. Specimen: naive CD4+ T cells from PBMCs. This sample's subset: CD45RA+ positively selected. The CDR3 loop is CASSVGDTDTQYF. In DNA, the CDR3 is TGTGCCAGCAGCGTAGGGGACACAGATACGCAGTATTTT.